This T cell receptor (beta chain) was retrieved from a study of T cells after yellow fever vaccination. Study observations and caveats: Abundant contaminating clonotypes from the bulk population could appear in FACS-sorted repertoires.

TCRdb re-derived calls from the 5' RACE reads in MiXCR, one entry per CDR3 protein. The sample has around 120,000 distinct CDR3 sequences; about 7.8% are singletons. This clonotype was counted many times. Its specificity is not known. The TCR originated in a man aged 18 to 30 who received the YFV17D yellow fever vaccine. Here the sequenced sample was CD4+ T cells sorted from PBMCs, taken around 45 days after the first yellow fever vaccination.

CDR3 amino acids: CASRPGISPRAEAFF. The CDR3, as DNA: TGCGCCAGCAGACCAGGGATCTCCCCTCGCGCTGAAGCTTTCTTT. This sequence joins TRBV4-1 and TRBJ1-1, with a tentative D call TRBD1 (5 bases). Trimming took off 6 bases at V and 6 bases at J, with 20 bases between the two ends. Germline V lookup: CDR1 MGHRA, CDR2 YSYEKL. This CDR3 has 15 residues.